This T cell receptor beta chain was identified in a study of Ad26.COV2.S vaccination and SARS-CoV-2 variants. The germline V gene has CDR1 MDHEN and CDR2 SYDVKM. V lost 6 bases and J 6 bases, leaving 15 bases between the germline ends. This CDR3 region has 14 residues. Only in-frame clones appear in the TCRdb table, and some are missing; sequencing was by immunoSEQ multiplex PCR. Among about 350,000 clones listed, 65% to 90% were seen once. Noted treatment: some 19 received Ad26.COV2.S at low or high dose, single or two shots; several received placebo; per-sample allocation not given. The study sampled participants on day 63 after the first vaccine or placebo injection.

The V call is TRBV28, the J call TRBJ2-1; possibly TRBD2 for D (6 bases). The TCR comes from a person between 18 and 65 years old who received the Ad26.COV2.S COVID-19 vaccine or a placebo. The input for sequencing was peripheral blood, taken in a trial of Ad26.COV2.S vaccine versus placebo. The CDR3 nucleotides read TGTGCCAGCAGCCTCCGAAGGGGAGGCAATGAGCAGTTCTTC. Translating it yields CASSLRRGGNEQFF.